This T cell receptor (beta chain) was identified in a study of T-cell reconstitution after alpha-beta-depleted transplantation in children. Study-level points and caveats: There were some patients whose high TCRbeta diversity at day 60 came from surviving recipient T cells and thymic progenitors. T-cell numbers and diversity one year post-transplant derived largely from freshly generated T cells.

A TCRbeta library incorporating unique molecular identifiers was prepared. TCRdb redid the calling of the PCR reads with MiXCR, one entry per CDR3 protein. This sample has approximately 110,000 distinct CDR3 sequences, with 10% found just once. Comments on this clonotype: Its antigen is unidentified.

Germline V gives CDR1 MNHEY, CDR2 SVGAGI. The CDR3 runs 19 residues. With 6 bases clipped from V and 1 base from J, the junction kept 19 bases outside the gene matches. The genes are TRBV6-5 and TRBJ2-5; 8 positions match TRBD2. The sample in question was PBMCs, obtained before TCRalphabeta/CD19-depleted stem cell transplant. The clonotype originates from a boy aged 2-15 years with acute lymphoblastic leukemia, due to receive a stem cell transplant. As DNA, the CDR3 is TGTGCCAGCAGCCGAACGGATGTAAGCGGGAGCCGAATCCAAGAGACCCAGTACTTC. Translated, it gives CASSRTDVSGSRIQETQYF.